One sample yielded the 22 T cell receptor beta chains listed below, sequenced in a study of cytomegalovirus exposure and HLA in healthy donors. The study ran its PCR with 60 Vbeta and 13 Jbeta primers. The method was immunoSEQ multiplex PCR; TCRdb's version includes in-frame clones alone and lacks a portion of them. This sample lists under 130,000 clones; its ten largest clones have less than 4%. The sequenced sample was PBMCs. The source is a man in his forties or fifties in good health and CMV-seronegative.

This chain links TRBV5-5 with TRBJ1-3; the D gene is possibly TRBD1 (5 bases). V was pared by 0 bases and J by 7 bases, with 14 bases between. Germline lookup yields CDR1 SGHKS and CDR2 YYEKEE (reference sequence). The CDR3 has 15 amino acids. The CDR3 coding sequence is TGTGCCAGCAGCTTGGCCTGGCAGGGTCGGAACACCATATATTTT. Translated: CASSLAWQGRNTIYF.

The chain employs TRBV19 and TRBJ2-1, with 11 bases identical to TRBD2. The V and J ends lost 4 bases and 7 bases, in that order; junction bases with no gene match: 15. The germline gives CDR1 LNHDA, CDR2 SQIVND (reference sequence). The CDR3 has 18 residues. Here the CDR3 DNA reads TGTGCCAGTAGTACGTCCGGGACTAGCGGAGGACTAGGGAATGAGCAGTTCTTC. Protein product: CASSTSGTSGGLGNEQFF.

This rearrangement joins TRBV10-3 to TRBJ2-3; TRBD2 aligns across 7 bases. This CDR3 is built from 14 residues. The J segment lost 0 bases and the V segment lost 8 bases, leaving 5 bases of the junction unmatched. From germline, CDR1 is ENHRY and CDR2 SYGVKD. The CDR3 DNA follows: TGTGCCATCCGAAGCGGGACTAGCACAGATACGCAGTATTTT. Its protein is CAIRSGTSTDTQYF.

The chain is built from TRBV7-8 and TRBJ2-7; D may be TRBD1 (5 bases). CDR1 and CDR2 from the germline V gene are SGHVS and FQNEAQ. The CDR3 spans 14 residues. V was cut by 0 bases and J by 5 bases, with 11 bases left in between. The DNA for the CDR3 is TGTGCCAGCAGCTTAGCGAATACAGGTGACGAGCAGTACTTC. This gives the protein CASSLANTGDEQYF. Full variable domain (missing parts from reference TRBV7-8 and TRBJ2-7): GAGVSQSPRYKVAKRGQDVALRCDPISGHVSLFWYQQALGQGPEFLTYFQNEAQLDKSGLPSDRFFAERPEGSVSTLKIQRTQQEDSAVYLCASSLANTGDEQYFGPGTRLTVT.

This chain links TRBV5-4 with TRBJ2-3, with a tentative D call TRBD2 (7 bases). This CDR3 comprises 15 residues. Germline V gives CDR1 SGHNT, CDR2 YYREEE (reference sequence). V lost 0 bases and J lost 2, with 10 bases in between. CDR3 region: CASSLGGGNTDTQYF. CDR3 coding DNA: TGTGCCAGCAGCTTGGGGGGGGGCAACACAGATACGCAGTATTTT.

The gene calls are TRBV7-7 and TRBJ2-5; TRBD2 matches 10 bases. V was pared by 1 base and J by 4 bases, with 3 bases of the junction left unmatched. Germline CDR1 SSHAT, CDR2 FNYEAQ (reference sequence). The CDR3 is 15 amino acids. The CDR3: CASSLGTSGVETQYF. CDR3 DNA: TGTGCCAGCAGCTTAGGTACTAGCGGGGTAGAGACCCAGTACTTC.

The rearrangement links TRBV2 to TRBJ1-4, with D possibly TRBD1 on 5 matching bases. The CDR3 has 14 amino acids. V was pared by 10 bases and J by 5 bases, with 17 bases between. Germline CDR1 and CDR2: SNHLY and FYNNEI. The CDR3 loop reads CAIPLGGLNEKLFF. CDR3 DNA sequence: TGTGCCATCCCGTTGGGGGGATTAAATGAAAAACTGTTTTTT.

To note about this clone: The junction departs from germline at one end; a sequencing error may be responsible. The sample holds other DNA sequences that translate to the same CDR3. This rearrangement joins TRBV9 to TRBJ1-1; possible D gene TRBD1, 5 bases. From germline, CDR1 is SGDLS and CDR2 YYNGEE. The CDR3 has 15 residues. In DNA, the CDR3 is TGTGCCAGCAGCGTAGTATCCAGGGCGAACACTGAAGCTTTCTTC. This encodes CASSVVSRANTEAFF.

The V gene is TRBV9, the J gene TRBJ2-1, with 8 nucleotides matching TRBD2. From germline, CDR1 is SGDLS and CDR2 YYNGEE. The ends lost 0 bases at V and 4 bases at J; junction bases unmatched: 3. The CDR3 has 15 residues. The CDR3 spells CASSVGAGEYNEQFF. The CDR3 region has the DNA TGTGCCAGCAGCGTAGGAGCGGGGGAATACAATGAGCAGTTCTTC.

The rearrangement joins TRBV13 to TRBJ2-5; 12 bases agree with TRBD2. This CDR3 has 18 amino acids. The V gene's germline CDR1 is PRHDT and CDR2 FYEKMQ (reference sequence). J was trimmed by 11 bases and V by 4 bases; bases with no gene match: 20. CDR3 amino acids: CASSSTERTGLAGGEQYF. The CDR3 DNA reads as TGTGCCAGCAGCTCAACAGAAAGAACCGGGCTAGCGGGAGGGGAGCAGTACTTC.

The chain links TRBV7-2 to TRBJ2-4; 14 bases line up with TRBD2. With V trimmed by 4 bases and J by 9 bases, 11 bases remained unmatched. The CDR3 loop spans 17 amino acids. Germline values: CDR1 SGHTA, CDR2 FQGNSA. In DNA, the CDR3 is TGTGCCAGCAGCTCTAGACTAGCGGGGGGGCATGATGGCATTCAGTACTTC. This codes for CASSSRLAGGHDGIQYF. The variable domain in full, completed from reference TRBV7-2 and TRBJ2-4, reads GAGVSQSPSNKVTEKGKDVELRCDPISGHTALYWYRQSLGQGLEFLIYFQGNSAPDKSGLPSDRFSAERTGGSVSTLTIQRTQQEDSAVYLCASSSRLAGGHDGIQYFGAGTRLSVL.

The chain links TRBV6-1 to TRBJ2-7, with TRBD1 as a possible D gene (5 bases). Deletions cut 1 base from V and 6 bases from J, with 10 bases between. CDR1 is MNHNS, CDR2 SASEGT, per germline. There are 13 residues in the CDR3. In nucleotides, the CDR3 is TGTGCCAGCAGTGAAGTCACAGGTGGCGAGCAGTACTTC. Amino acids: CASSEVTGGEQYF.

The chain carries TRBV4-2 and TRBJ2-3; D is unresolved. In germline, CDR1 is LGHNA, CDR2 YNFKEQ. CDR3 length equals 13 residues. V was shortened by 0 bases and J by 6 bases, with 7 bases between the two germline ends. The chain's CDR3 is CASSQDRRDTQYF. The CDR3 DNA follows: TGTGCCAGCAGCCAAGATCGTCGGGATACGCAGTATTTT.

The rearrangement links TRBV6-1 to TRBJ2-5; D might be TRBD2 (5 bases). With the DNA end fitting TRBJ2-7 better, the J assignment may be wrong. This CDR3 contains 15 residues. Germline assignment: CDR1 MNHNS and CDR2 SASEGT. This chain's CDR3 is CASSALAGASYEQYF. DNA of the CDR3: TGTGCCAGCAGTGCCCTGGCGGGCGCCTCCTACGAGCAGTACTTC.

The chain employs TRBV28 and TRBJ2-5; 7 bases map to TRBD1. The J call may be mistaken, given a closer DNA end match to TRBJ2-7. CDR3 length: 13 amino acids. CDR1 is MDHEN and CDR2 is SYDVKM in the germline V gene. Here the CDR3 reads CASSVGTDYEQYF. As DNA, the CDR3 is TGTGCCAGCAGTGTCGGGACAGACTACGAGCAGTACTTC.

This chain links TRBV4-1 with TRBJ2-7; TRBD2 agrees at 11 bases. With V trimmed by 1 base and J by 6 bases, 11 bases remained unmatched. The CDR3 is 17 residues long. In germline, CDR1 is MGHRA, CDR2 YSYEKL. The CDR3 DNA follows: TGCGCCAGCAGCCAAGTACGGTTTAGACTAGCGGGGTTCGAGCAGTACTTC. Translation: CASSQVRFRLAGFEQYF.

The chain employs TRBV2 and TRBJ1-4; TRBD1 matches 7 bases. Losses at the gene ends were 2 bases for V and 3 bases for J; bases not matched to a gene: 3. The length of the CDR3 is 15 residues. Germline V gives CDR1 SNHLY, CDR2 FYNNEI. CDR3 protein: CASSELGQSNEKLFF. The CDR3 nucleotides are TGTGCCAGCAGTGAACTGGGACAGTCTAATGAAAAACTGTTTTTT.

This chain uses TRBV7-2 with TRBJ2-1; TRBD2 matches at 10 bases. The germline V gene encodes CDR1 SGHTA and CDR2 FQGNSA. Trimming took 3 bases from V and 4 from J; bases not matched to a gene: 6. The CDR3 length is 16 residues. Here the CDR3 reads CASSFRAGGLYNEQFF. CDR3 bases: TGTGCCAGCAGCTTCAGAGCGGGGGGGCTTTACAATGAGCAGTTCTTC.

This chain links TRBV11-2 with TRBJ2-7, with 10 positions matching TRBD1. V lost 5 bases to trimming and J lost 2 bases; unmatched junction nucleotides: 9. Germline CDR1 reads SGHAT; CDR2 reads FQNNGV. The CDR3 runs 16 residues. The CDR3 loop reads CASSKLPGTGAYEQYF. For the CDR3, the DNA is TGTGCCAGCAGCAAACTCCCCGGGACAGGGGCCTACGAGCAGTACTTC.

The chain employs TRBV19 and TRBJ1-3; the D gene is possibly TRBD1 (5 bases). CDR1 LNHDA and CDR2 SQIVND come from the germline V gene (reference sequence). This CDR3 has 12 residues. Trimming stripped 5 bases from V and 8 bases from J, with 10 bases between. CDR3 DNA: TGTGCCAGTAGTCGCAGGGCGGACACCATATATTTT. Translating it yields CASSRRADTIYF. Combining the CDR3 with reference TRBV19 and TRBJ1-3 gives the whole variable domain DGGITQSPKYLFRKEGQNVTLSCEQNLNHDAMYWYRQDPGQGLRLIYYSQIVNDFQKGDIAEGYSVSREKKESFPLTVTSAQKNPTAFYLCASSRRADTIYFGEGSWLTVV.

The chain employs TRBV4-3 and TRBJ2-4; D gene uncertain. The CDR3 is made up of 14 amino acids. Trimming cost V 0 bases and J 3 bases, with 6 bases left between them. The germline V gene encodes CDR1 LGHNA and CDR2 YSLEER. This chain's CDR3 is CASSQDLVKNIQYF. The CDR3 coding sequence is TGCGCCAGCAGCCAAGATCTCGTCAAAAACATTCAGTACTTC.

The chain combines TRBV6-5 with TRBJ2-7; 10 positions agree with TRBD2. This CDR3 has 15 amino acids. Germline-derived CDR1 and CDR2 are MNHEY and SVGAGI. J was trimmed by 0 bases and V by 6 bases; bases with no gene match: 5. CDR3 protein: CASRWTSGGSYEQYF. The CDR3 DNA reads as TGTGCCAGCAGATGGACTAGCGGAGGCTCCTACGAGCAGTACTTC.